This TCR beta chain is drawn from a study of T cells in localized non-small cell lung cancer. The V end lost 2 bases, the J end lost 8 bases, and 13 bases lay between the germline ends. The CDR3 sequence is 14 residues long. The germline V gene has CDR1 SGHRS and CDR2 YFSETQ. The table came from immunoSEQ multiplex PCR; TCRdb's copy has only in-frame clones and leaves some out. The table has about 40,000 clones, 88% seen once; the top ten hold 2.7%. This chain links TRBV5-1 with TRBJ1-4, with a weak D call TRBD1 (6 bases). This TCR was sampled from a woman between 35 and 75 years old with stage I lung adenocarcinoma. The sample here was peripheral blood, taken before any cancer treatment. In nucleotides, the CDR3 is TGCGCCAGCAGCTTCGCAGCAGGGGACGAAAAACTGTTTTTT. The encoded protein is CASSFAAGDEKLFF.